A selection of T cell receptor beta chains follows, all from one sample in a study of blood T cell repertoires in COVID-19. Clones were sequenced by immunoSEQ multiplex PCR, and TCRdb holds only the in-frame ones, with some missing. The sample carries approximately 270,000 clones, 90% to 95% recorded once. The sequenced sample was PBMCs or T cells enriched from blood (not recorded which). The source of these receptors is a human donor in a cohort exposed to, infected with or recovered from COVID-19 (not recorded which). The donor label of this sample is uncertain. CDR3s include the opening cysteine and the closing phenylalanine or tryptophan. Each record gives: J gene, V gene, clone size, D gene, CDR3 protein, CDR3 DNA. D genes are given only for firm matches. Clone size is not always given. Where it is, it says once, few, many or a class for expanded clones.

>TRBJ1-1|TRBV5-1|-|-
CASSLASELRVREAFF
TGCGCCAGCAGCTTGGCGTCCGAACTCAGGGTACGTGAAGCTTTCTTT
>TRBJ1-3|TRBV12-3/TRBV12-4|-|-
CASRENSGNTIYF
TGTGCCAGTAGAGAAAACTCTGGAAACACCATATATTTT
>TRBJ1-2|TRBV28|-|TRBD1
CASSPGQASYGYTF
TGTGCCAGCAGTCCGGGACAGGCTTCCTATGGCTACACCTTC
>TRBJ2-7|TRBV27|once|TRBD2
CASRPGLAGYEQYF
TGTGCCAGCAGGCCGGGACTAGCGGGCTACGAGCAGTACTTC
>TRBJ1-2|TRBV5-4|-|-
CASSLLLTETNGYTF
TGTGCCAGCAGCCTCCTGCTGACAGAAACTAATGGCTACACCTTC
>TRBJ2-7|TRBV18|-|-
CASSPGHHLHEQYF
TGTGCCAGCTCACCGGGACATCACCTCCACGAGCAGTACTTC
>TRBJ1-4|TRBV4-2|once|-
CASSQALQGDNEKLFF
TGTGCCAGCAGCCAAGCGTTGCAGGGTGATAATGAAAAACTGTTTTTT
>TRBJ1-3|TRBV7-8|once|-
CASSGGGPSGNTIYF
TGTGCCAGCAGCGGGGGGGGCCCCTCTGGAAACACCATATATTTT
>TRBJ1-2|TRBV7-8|-|TRBD1
CASSATGARYGGYTF
TGTGCCAGCAGCGCGACAGGGGCGCGGTATGGGGGCTACACCTTC
>TRBJ2-7|TRBV19|-|TRBD1
CASSIPRQGNIYEQYF
TGTGCCAGTAGTATACCGCGACAGGGCAATATCTACGAGCAGTACTTC
>TRBJ2-5|TRBV11-3|-|TRBD2
CASSPPSGGPQETQYF
TGTGCCAGCAGCCCTCCTAGCGGGGGTCCTCAAGAGACCCAGTACTTC
>TRBJ2-7|TRBV14|-|TRBD2
CASSQDRLADYEQYF
TGTGCCAGCAGCCAAGATCGGCTAGCGGATTACGAGCAGTACTTC
>TRBJ1-5|TRBV4-1|-|-
CASSQGGVQPQHF
TGCGCCAGCAGCCAAGGAGGTGTTCAGCCCCAGCATTTT